One and the same sample provided the 24 T cell receptor beta chains below, sequenced in a study of Ad26.COV2.S vaccination and SARS-CoV-2 variants. The table came from immunoSEQ multiplex PCR; TCRdb's copy has only in-frame clones and leaves some out. The top ten clones hold 1.5% to 2% of a sample with over 450,000 clones, roughly 87% of them seen once. Treatment reported: 15 to 20 received Ad26.COV2.S at low or high dose, single or two shots; roughly five received placebo; per-sample allocation not given. Specimens were obtained on day 63 following the first vaccine or placebo injection. The sample was peripheral blood, taken in a trial of Ad26.COV2.S vaccine versus placebo. These receptors came from a person between 18 and 60 years old who received the Ad26.COV2.S COVID-19 vaccine or a placebo.

The chain combines TRBV10-3 with TRBJ2-7; D unclear. The germline V gene encodes CDR1 ENHRY and CDR2 SYGVKD. The CDR3 runs 17 residues. V was clipped by 2 bases and J by 0 bases, with 17 bases between them. CDR3 bases: TGTGCCATCAGTGAGCCGGTAGGGCGCAAGAGCTCCTACGAGCAGTACTTC. Translating it yields CAISEPVGRKSSYEQYF.

This clone came up a few times. J is TRBJ2-5 and V is TRBV4-2; 9 bases are a match to TRBD2. Germline trimming cut 1 base from V and 4 bases from J; bases unmatched to any gene: 7. In germline, CDR1 is LGHNA, CDR2 YNFKEQ. The CDR3 has 16 amino acids. CDR3 in amino acids: CASSQGGRGGRETQYF. CDR3 nucleotide sequence: TGTGCCAGCAGCCAAGGTGGGCGGGGGGGCCGAGAGACCCAGTACTTC.

V and J are TRBV7-2 and TRBJ2-7, with no clear D. The germline V gene encodes CDR1 SGHTA and CDR2 FQGNSA. V lost 2 bases to trimming and J lost 2 bases, with 7 bases between them. The CDR3 totals 13 residues. CDR3 in amino acids: CASSLITAYEQYF. The CDR3 bases are TGTGCCAGCAGCTTAATCACTGCCTACGAGCAGTACTTC.

The chain uses TRBV30 and TRBJ1-6; D gene ambiguous. Germline assignment: CDR1 GTSNPN and CDR2 SVGIG (reference sequence). The CDR3 runs 11 residues. Trimming left V 3 bases short and J 9 bases short, with 6 bases between. The chain's CDR3 is CAWSKVSPLHF. CDR3 DNA: TGTGCCTGGAGCAAGGTTTCACCCCTCCACTTT.

The CDR3 DNA reads TGTGCCAGCGGTAACCAGGGGCTCAATGAGCAGTTCTTC. Translation: CASGNQGLNEQFF. The chain couples TRBV27 to TRBJ2-1; a possible D gene is TRBD1 (6 bases). CDR1 and CDR2 (germline): MNHEY, SMNVEV (reference sequence). The CDR3 has 13 amino acids. V was trimmed by 8 bases and J by 6 bases, leaving 14 bases between them.

This chain's CDR3 is CASSSSMGRGRSEKLFF. As DNA, the CDR3 is TGTGCCAGCAGTTCCTCTATGGGACGGGGACGGAGCGAAAAACTGTTTTTT. The chain recombines TRBV28 with TRBJ1-4, with D possibly TRBD1 on 5 matching bases. V was cut by 4 bases and J by 8 bases, with 23 bases left in between. Germline V gene data show CDR1 as MDHEN and CDR2 as SYDVKM. The CDR3 covers 17 residues.

This clone was seen only once. CDR3 region: CASSNFPGQGLYEQYF. In DNA, the CDR3 is TGTGCCAGCAGCAACTTCCCGGGACAGGGACTTTACGAGCAGTACTTC. This chain connects TRBV14 to TRBJ2-7, with 9 bases matching TRBD1. Germline V CDR1 and CDR2: SGHDN, FVKESK. The CDR3 runs 16 residues. The V gene end was trimmed by 5 bases and the J gene end by 4 bases; junction bases not matched to a gene: 12.

The chain is built from TRBV4-2 and TRBJ2-1, with unresolved D. CDR3 length: 16 residues. Germline V gene data show CDR1 as LGHNA and CDR2 as YNFKEQ. The V end lost 1 base, the J end lost 4 bases, and 14 bases lay between the germline ends. This CDR3 reads CASSQGELLVYNEQFF. Written as DNA, the CDR3 is TGTGCCAGCAGCCAAGGGGAACTCCTGGTTTACAATGAGCAGTTCTTC.

Turning to this clone: This sample also contains other DNA sequences that code for the same CDR3. This chain links TRBV3-1 (or the pseudogene TRBV3-2) with TRBJ2-5; D is undetermined. CDR1 and CDR2 from the germline V gene are LGHDT and YNNKEL (reference sequence). Trimming stripped 1 base from V and 2 bases from J, with 8 bases between. This CDR3 is 14 amino acids long. The CDR3 sequence is CASSQGQLQETQYF. The CDR3 region has the DNA TGTGCCAGCAGCCAAGGTCAGCTTCAAGAGACCCAGTACTTC.

This clone appeared once. V usage is TRBV19 and J usage is TRBJ1-4, with D tentatively TRBD1 (5 bases). With 3 bases removed from V and 4 bases from J, the gap between germline ends came to 15 bases. The CDR3 runs to 16 residues. Germline CDR1 and CDR2: LNHDA and SQIVND (reference sequence). CDR3 coding DNA: TGTGCCAGTAGTATTACCCGCGGGGGAGGTAATGAAAAACTGTTTTTT. Translating gives CASSITRGGGNEKLFF.

This chain connects TRBV15 to TRBJ1-3, with D perhaps matching TRBD1 (5 bases). The CDR3 loop spans 15 amino acids. Germline V CDR1 and CDR2: LNHNV, YYDKDF (reference sequence). V was shortened by 2 bases and J by 6 bases, with 14 bases between the two germline ends. This chain's CDR3 is CATSRTVGGENTIYF. The CDR3 DNA reads as TGTGCCACCAGCAGAACCGTCGGGGGTGAAAACACCATATATTTT.

The gene calls are TRBV5-8 and TRBJ1-5; a possible D gene is TRBD1 (5 bases). From germline, CDR1 is SGHTS and CDR2 YDEGEE. Trimming took off 2 bases at V and 8 bases at J, with 14 bases between the two ends. This CDR3 spans 14 amino acids. CDR3 region: CASSFREPTKPQHF. In DNA, the CDR3 is TGTGCCAGCAGCTTCAGGGAACCTACGAAGCCCCAGCATTTT.

The genes are TRBV2 and TRBJ1-5, with D possibly matching TRBD1 (5 bases). Per germline, CDR1 SNHLY and CDR2 FYNNEI. This CDR3 comprises 13 residues. Trimming removed 6 bases from V and 4 bases from J, with 10 bases in between. This CDR3 is CASSGTANQPQHF. The DNA of the CDR3 is TGTGCCAGCAGCGGGACGGCTAATCAGCCCCAGCATTTT.

J is TRBJ2-1 and V is TRBV29-1, with 7 bases identical to TRBD2. CDR1 SQVTM and CDR2 ANQGSEA come from the germline V gene. The length of the CDR3 is 15 residues. After removal of 2 bases from V and 0 bases from J, the junction contained 4 bases not matched to a gene. For the CDR3, the DNA is TGCAGCGTTGAACTATGGGAGGGCTCCTACAATGAGCAGTTCTTC. Translation: CSVELWEGSYNEQFF.

V gene TRBV2 combines with J gene TRBJ2-7, with D possibly being TRBD2 (5 bases). The CDR3 totals 14 residues. Germline CDR1 reads SNHLY; CDR2 reads FYNNEI. Trimming took 2 bases from V and 7 from J, leaving 15 bases between them. The DNA of the CDR3 is TGTGCCAGCAGTGAAATTCCGGGGAGCGGAGAGCAGTACTTC. Its protein is CASSEIPGSGEQYF.

J is TRBJ1-1 and V is TRBV7-9, with 9 nucleotides matching TRBD1. This CDR3 contains 14 residues. The germline CDR1 and CDR2 sequences are SEHNR and FQNEAQ (reference sequence). V gave up 5 bases and J gave up 4 bases; unmatched junction bases: 5. CDR3 region: CASSRGQGRTEAFF. Here the CDR3 DNA reads TGTGCCAGCAGCCGGGGACAGGGTCGCACTGAAGCTTTCTTT.

CDR3 coding DNA: TGTGCCAGTAGTATGGGGAGGCAGAATCAGCCCCAGCATTTT. Translating gives CASSMGRQNQPQHF. The V gene is TRBV19, the J gene TRBJ1-5; D uncertain. CDR3 length equals 14 residues. Germline-derived CDR1 and CDR2 are LNHDA and SQIVND (reference sequence). The ends were cut back, 3 bases at V and 4 bases at J, with 10 bases in the middle. The full variable domain, rest sourced from reference TRBV19 and TRBJ1-5, is DGGITQSPKYLFRKEGQNVTLSCEQNLNHDAMYWYRQDPGQGLRLIYYSQIVNDFQKGDIAEGYSVSREKKESFPLTVTSAQKNPTAFYLCASSMGRQNQPQHFGDGTRLSIL.

This clone was seen only once. The chain is built from TRBV19 and TRBJ1-5, with D hard to call. Trimming left V 0 bases short and J 7 bases short, with 13 bases between. CDR1 LNHDA and CDR2 SQIVND come from the germline V gene (reference sequence). This CDR3 is 15 amino acids long. The CDR3 here is CASSIDLGRWQPQHF. The CDR3 DNA reads TGTGCCAGTAGTATAGATCTTGGCAGGTGGCAGCCCCAGCATTTT.

This clone was seen only a few times. The CDR3 reads CASSEYQPQHF. For the CDR3, the DNA is TGTGCCAGCAGTGAGTATCAGCCCCAGCATTTT. The J gene is TRBJ1-5, the V gene TRBV6-1; D not certain. Trimming stripped 3 bases from V and 5 bases from J, with 2 bases between. The germline gives CDR1 MNHNS, CDR2 SASEGT. The CDR3 length is 11 residues.

The gene calls are TRBV7-6 and TRBJ2-2; D is undetermined. The germline V gene encodes CDR1 SGHVS and CDR2 FNYEAQ. The CDR3 is made up of 13 amino acids. V was pared by 1 base and J by 6 bases, with 6 bases between. The CDR3 DNA follows: TGTGCCAGCAGCTTAGAATTAGCCGGGGAGCTGTTTTTT. Its protein is CASSLELAGELFF.

The chain carries TRBV19 and TRBJ1-2, with TRBD1 matching 8 bases. Per the germline V gene, CDR1 is LNHDA and CDR2 is SQIVND (reference sequence). The CDR3 contains 15 residues. J lost 9 bases, V lost 3 bases, and 12 bases had no gene match. The CDR3 DNA is TGTGCCAGTAGTATTGAGGCTCGACAGGGGCTCAGCTACACCTTC. It is translated as CASSIEARQGLSYTF.

The chain's CDR3 is CASSIGTGVYEQYF. The CDR3 region has the DNA TGTGCCAGTAGTATTGGTACAGGGGTTTACGAGCAGTACTTC. V and J are TRBV19 and TRBJ2-7; 7 nucleotides align to TRBD1. This CDR3 has 14 amino acids. CDR1 LNHDA and CDR2 SQIVND come from the germline V gene (reference sequence). The junction had 6 bases not matched to a gene; V was cut back by 3 bases and J by 4 bases.

The CDR3 DNA reads as TGTGCCAGCAAGAGCGGTGGACAGGGAAGTTTTGACTATGGCTACACCTTC. It specifies CASKSGGQGSFDYGYTF. The V call is TRBV28, the J call TRBJ1-2; the match to TRBD1 covers 8 bases. CDR3 length: 17 residues. With V trimmed by 7 bases and J by 3 bases, 16 bases remained unmatched. The germline V gene has CDR1 MDHEN and CDR2 SYDVKM.

V and J are TRBV7-8 and TRBJ1-2; D is ambiguous. Germline V CDR1 and CDR2: SGHVS, FQNEAQ. The CDR3 consists of 14 residues. V shed 1 base and J shed 0 bases, with 6 bases lying between them. CDR3 loop: CASSLGTSNYGYTF. CDR3 nucleotide sequence: TGTGCCAGCAGCTTAGGAACTTCTAACTATGGCTACACCTTC. Based on the CDR3 plus reference TRBV7-8 and TRBJ1-2, the full variable domain is GAGVSQSPRYKVAKRGQDVALRCDPISGHVSLFWYQQALGQGPEFLTYFQNEAQLDKSGLPSDRFFAERPEGSVSTLKIQRTQQEDSAVYLCASSLGTSNYGYTFGSGTRLTVV.